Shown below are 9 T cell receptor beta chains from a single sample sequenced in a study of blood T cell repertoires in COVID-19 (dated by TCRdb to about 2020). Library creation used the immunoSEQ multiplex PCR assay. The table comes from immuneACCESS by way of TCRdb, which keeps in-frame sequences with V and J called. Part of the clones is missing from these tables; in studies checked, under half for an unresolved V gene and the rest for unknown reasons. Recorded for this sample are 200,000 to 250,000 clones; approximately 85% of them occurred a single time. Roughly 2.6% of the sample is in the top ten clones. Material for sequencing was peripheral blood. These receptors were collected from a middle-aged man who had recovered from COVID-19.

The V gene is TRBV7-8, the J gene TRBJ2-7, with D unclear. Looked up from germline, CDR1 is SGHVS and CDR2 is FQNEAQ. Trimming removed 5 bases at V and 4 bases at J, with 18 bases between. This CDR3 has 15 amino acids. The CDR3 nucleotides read TGTGCCAGCAGCCCTTCGGCGACGGGTGGTTACGAGCAGTACTTC. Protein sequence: CASSPSATGGYEQYF. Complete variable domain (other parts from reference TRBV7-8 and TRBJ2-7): GAGVSQSPRYKVAKRGQDVALRCDPISGHVSLFWYQQALGQGPEFLTYFQNEAQLDKSGLPSDRFFAERPEGSVSTLKIQRTQQEDSAVYLCASSPSATGGYEQYFGPGTRLTVT.

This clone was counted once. CDR3 DNA sequence: TGTGCCAGCACCCCCCTAGGTGGGGGGAGGTATGAGACCCAGTACTTC. Protein sequence: CASTPLGGGRYETQYF. This rearrangement joins TRBV27 to TRBJ2-5, with TRBD2 as a possible D gene (6 bases). Trimming left V 7 bases short and J 5 bases short, with 23 bases between. This CDR3 has 16 residues. Germline CDR1 MNHEY, CDR2 SMNVEV (reference sequence).

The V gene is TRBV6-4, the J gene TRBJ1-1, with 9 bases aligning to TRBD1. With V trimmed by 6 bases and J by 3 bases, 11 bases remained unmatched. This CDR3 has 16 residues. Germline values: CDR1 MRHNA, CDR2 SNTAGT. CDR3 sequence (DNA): TGTGCCAGCAGGGAAGGACAGGGGAATAGGGACACTGAAGCTTTCTTT. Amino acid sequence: CASREGQGNRDTEAFF.

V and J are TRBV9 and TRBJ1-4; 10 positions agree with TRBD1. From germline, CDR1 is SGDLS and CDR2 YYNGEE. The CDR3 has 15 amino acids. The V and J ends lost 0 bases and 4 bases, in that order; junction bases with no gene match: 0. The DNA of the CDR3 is TGTGCCAGCAGCGTAGGGGACAGGGGTAATGAAAAACTGTTTTTT. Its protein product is CASSVGDRGNEKLFF.

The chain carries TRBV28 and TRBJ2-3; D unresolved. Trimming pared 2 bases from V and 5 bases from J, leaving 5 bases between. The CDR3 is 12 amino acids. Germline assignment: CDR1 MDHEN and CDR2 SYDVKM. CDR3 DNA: TGTGCCAGCAGTTTACTAGTAGATACGCAGTATTTT. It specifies CASSLLVDTQYF.

CDR3 sequence reads: CASRIGQGQETQYF. The CDR3 coding sequence is TGTGCCAGCAGGATTGGACAGGGCCAAGAGACCCAGTACTTC. The rearrangement links TRBV11-2 to TRBJ2-5; TRBD1 matches 8 bases. The junction had 4 bases not matched to a gene; V was cut back by 6 bases and J by 1 base. This CDR3 comprises 14 residues. The germline V gene encodes CDR1 SGHAT and CDR2 FQNNGV.

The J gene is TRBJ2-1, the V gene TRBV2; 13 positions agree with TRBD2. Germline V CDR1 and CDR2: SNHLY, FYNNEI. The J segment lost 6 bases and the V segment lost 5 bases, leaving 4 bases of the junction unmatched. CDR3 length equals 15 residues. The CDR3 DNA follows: TGTGCCAGCAGTACACTAGCGGGAGGGCCCAATGAGCAGTTCTTC. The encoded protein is CASSTLAGGPNEQFF.

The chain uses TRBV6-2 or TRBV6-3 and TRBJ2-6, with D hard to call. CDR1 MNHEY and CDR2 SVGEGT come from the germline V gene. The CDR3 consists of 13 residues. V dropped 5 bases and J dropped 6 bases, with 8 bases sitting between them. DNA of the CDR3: TGTGCCAGCAGTCCCCGGTTGGCCAACGTCCTGACTTTC. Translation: CASSPRLANVLTF.

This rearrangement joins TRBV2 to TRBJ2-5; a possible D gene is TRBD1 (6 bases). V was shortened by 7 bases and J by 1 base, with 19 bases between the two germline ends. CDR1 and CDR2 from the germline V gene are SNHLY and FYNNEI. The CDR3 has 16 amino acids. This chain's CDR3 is CASKGVSLGAQETQYF. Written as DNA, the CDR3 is TGTGCCAGCAAGGGGGTCAGTCTCGGGGCCCAAGAGACCCAGTACTTC.